This TCR beta chain was documented in a study of CD8 T cells in Susac syndrome. The RNA, roughly 0.5 to 1 ug, was put through reverse transcription using random hexamers. Across 54 Vbeta and 13 Jbeta, immunoSEQ multiplex PCR amplified TCR beta CDR3. TCRdb recomputed calls from the immunoSEQ multiplex PCR reads with MiXCR, one row per CDR3 protein. The sample lists 250,000 to 300,000 distinct CDR3 sequences; around 89% were seen once. From blood CD8+ and CD4+ T cells, the TCR beta chain was sequenced. Multiple sclerosis controls were treatment-naive patients with stable or active relapsing-remitting disease. TEMRA cells were enriched by FACS, and CD4+ and CD8+ T cells were negatively isolated. This CDR3 contains 14 residues. Germline CDR1 is SQVTM and CDR2 is ANQGSEA. The V segment lost 5 bases and the J segment 1 base; nucleotides outside the gene matches: 4.

The origin of this receptor is a human donor with multiple sclerosis. The sequenced sample was CD8+ T cells from PBMCs. The chain combines TRBV29-1 with TRBJ1-3, with TRBD1 identical over 8 bases. The DNA of the CDR3 is TGCAGCGTTTTTGGACAGGGATCTGGAAACACCATATATTTT. Encoded protein: CSVFGQGSGNTIYF.